These 23 T cell receptor beta chains originate from one sample sequenced in a study of CD8 T cells in ankylosing spondylitis. General study results and limits: Apparently characteristic of ankylosing spondylitis blood was a TCR beta motif (eight highly homologous variants).

MiXCR, run by TCRdb on the 5' RACE reads, gives a single entry per CDR3 protein. The sample shows fewer than 650,000 distinct CDR3 sequences, over 9.5% of them seen only once. Their antigen targets remain unknown. Material for sequencing was blood, either unsorted or a sorted T cell fraction (not recorded which). These receptors all stem from a male donor with ankylosing spondylitis.

This chain uses TRBV12-5 with TRBJ2-2; 8 nucleotides agree with TRBD1. The germline V gene has CDR1 LGHNT and CDR2 FRNRAP. V shed 6 bases, J shed 3 bases, and the junction held 9 bases outside the gene matches. The CDR3 runs 16 residues. This CDR3 is CASGPGQGAHTGELFF. In DNA, the CDR3 is TGTGCTAGTGGGCCTGGTCAGGGGGCGCACACCGGGGAGCTGTTTTTT.

The CDR3 spells CATSDWDRGAAFF. CDR3 DNA sequence: TGTGCCACCAGTGATTGGGACAGGGGGGCAGCTTTCTTT. The V call is TRBV24-1, the J call TRBJ1-1; 11 nucleotides match TRBD1. The CDR3 runs 13 residues. Germline loops: CDR1 KGHDR, CDR2 SFDVKD. V lost 2 bases and J lost 10; bases outside the gene matches: 2.

This clonotype was seen a handful of times. This chain uses TRBV11-2 with TRBJ2-1, with TRBD2 identical over 12 bases. The CDR3 spans 17 residues. J was trimmed by 10 bases and V by 5 bases; bases with no gene match: 15. Germline CDR1 SGHAT, CDR2 FQNNGV. The CDR3 protein is CASSPLGPGLAGEEQFF. Written as DNA, the CDR3 is TGTGCCAGCAGCCCCCTTGGCCCGGGACTAGCGGGCGAAGAGCAGTTCTTC.

V gene TRBV7-9 combines with J gene TRBJ2-6; 7 bases map to TRBD2. The CDR3 extends over 16 amino acids. J lost 4 bases, V lost 5 bases, and 8 bases had no gene match. Per the germline V gene, CDR1 is SEHNR and CDR2 is FQNEAQ (reference sequence). CDR3 loop: CASSAGVSDGANVLTF. CDR3 in DNA: TGTGCCAGCAGCGCGGGGGTTTCCGACGGGGCCAACGTCCTGACTTTC. The full variable domain, in which reference TRBV7-9 and TRBJ2-6 provide the parts outside the CDR3, is DTGVSQNPRHKITKRGQNVTFRCDPISEHNRLYWYRQTLGQGPEFLTYFQNEAQLEKSRLLSDRFSAERPKGSFSTLEIQRTEQGDSAMYLCASSAGVSDGANVLTFGAGSRLTVL.

This clonotype has a handful of counts. The chain couples TRBV27 to TRBJ1-5; D remains unclear. The CDR3 consists of 15 residues. V gave up 5 bases and J gave up 0 bases, with 11 bases separating them. Germline assignment: CDR1 MNHEY and CDR2 SMNVEV (reference sequence). The CDR3 is CASSRGGYSNQPQHF. CDR3 DNA sequence: TGTGCCAGCAGTCGAGGCGGCTATAGCAATCAGCCCCAGCATTTT.

The rearrangement uses TRBV9 and TRBJ1-2; tentatively, D is TRBD1 (5 bases). Trimming pared 3 bases from V and 7 bases from J, leaving 13 bases between. The CDR3 spans 13 residues. Germline values: CDR1 SGDLS, CDR2 YYNGEE. DNA of the CDR3: TGTGCCAGCAGCGCCCAGGGCGGAGGTGGCTACACCTTC. Protein sequence: CASSAQGGGGYTF.

This clonotype showed up just a few times. The J gene is TRBJ2-4, the V gene TRBV4-1, with TRBD1 matching over 8 bases. Germline-derived CDR1 and CDR2 are MGHRA and YSYEKL. The CDR3 length is 16 residues. V dropped 5 bases and J dropped 0; count of bases not matched to a gene: 6. The CDR3 DNA reads TGCGCCAGCAGCGTAACGACAGGGGTAGCCAAAAACATTCAGTACTTC. Residues: CASSVTTGVAKNIQYF.

This clonotype was seen many times. The V gene is TRBV5-1, the J gene TRBJ2-1; D gene ambiguous. The length of the CDR3 is 13 residues. V lost 5 bases to trimming and J lost 1 base, with 7 bases between them. CDR1 is SGHRS and CDR2 is YFSETQ in the germline V gene. The CDR3 region has the DNA TGCGCCAGCAGGTTCCTATCCTACAATGAGCAGTTCTTC. Its translation is CASRFLSYNEQFF.

In its sample, this clonotype was seen a few times. The chain links TRBV3-1 to TRBJ2-7; 7 bases are a match to TRBD2. The germline gives CDR1 LGHDT, CDR2 YNNKEL (reference sequence). Losses at the gene ends were 3 bases for V and 4 bases for J; bases not matched to a gene: 6. The CDR3 totals 14 residues. CDR3: CASSHGLGGYEQYV. DNA of the CDR3: TGTGCCAGCAGCCACGGACTAGGTGGGTACGAGCAGTACGTC.

This clonotype has at least ten counts. The chain is built from TRBV24-1 and TRBJ2-1; TRBD2 agrees at 10 bases. The V and J ends lost 1 base and 7 bases, in that order; junction bases with no gene match: 6. This CDR3 contains 16 residues. Germline V gene sequence: CDR1 KGHDR, CDR2 SFDVKD. The CDR3 DNA follows: TGTGCCACCAGTGATTTCGGCCTAGCGGGAGATAATGAGCAGTTCTTC. It yields the protein CATSDFGLAGDNEQFF.

This clonotype occurred once. This chain links TRBV9 with TRBJ1-1, with 11 bases fitting TRBD1. Germline lookup yields CDR1 SGDLS and CDR2 YYNGEE. This CDR3 has 18 amino acids. V shed 3 bases, J shed 0 bases, and the junction held 10 bases outside the gene matches. The CDR3 reads CASSGTDRGLHLNTEAFF. CDR3 sequence (DNA): TGTGCCAGCAGCGGAACGGACAGGGGGCTACATTTGAACACTGAAGCTTTCTTT. Based on the CDR3 plus reference TRBV9 and TRBJ1-1, the full variable domain is DSGVTQTPKHLITATGQRVTLRCSPRSGDLSVYWYQQSLDQGLQFLIQYYNGEERAKGNILERFSAQQFPDLHSELNLSSLELGDSALYFCASSGTDRGLHLNTEAFFGQGTRLTVV.

The chain couples TRBV3-1 to TRBJ1-5; no definite D call. The ends were cut back, 1 base at V and 0 bases at J, with 13 bases in the middle. Per the germline V gene, CDR1 is LGHDT and CDR2 is YNNKEL (reference sequence). The CDR3 contains 17 residues. The CDR3: CASSQGSQHVSNQPQHF. The DNA for the CDR3 is TGTGCCAGCAGCCAAGGATCCCAACATGTTAGCAATCAGCCCCAGCATTTT.

The chain has TRBV3-1 and TRBJ2-2, with D possibly TRBD2 on 6 matching bases. Trimming removed 7 bases at V and 2 bases at J, with 8 bases between. CDR3 length equals 13 residues. Germline V gives CDR1 LGHDT, CDR2 YNNKEL (reference sequence). This chain's CDR3 is CASKDYNTGELFF. Here the CDR3 DNA reads TGTGCCAGCAAGGACTACAACACCGGGGAGCTGTTTTTT.

This clonotype has a count of ten or more. The chain links TRBV12-3 or TRBV12-4 to TRBJ1-1; D not resolved. V was trimmed by 7 bases and J by 2 bases, leaving 14 bases between them. The CDR3 has 14 residues. CDR3 sequence: CASTQRVGNTEAFF. DNA for the CDR3: TGTGCCAGCACCCAGAGAGTAGGTAACACTGAAGCTTTCTTT.

The V call is TRBV6-2 or TRBV6-3, the J call TRBJ2-5; 9 nucleotides line up with TRBD2. This CDR3 contains 15 residues. V lost 6 bases and J lost 4; bases outside the gene matches: 9. Germline lookup yields CDR1 MNHEY and CDR2 SVGEGT. CDR3 protein: CASRPLSGRRETQYF. The CDR3 nucleotides read TGTGCCAGCAGACCCCTTAGCGGGAGAAGAGAGACCCAGTACTTC.

This clonotype occurred many times. The chain combines TRBV7-2 with TRBJ2-1; no clear D gene. The CDR3 loop spans 14 amino acids. Trimming pared 4 bases from V and 2 bases from J, leaving 9 bases between. Germline V gives CDR1 SGHTA, CDR2 FQGNSA. In DNA form, the CDR3 reads TGTGCCAGCAGCTCAGGTACCACCTACAATGAGCAGTTCTTC. Its protein is CASSSGTTYNEQFF.

The chain uses TRBV20-1 and TRBJ2-5; 7 bases line up with TRBD1. Trimming cost V 6 bases and J 4 bases; bases outside gene matches: 8. Germline CDR1 reads DFQATT; CDR2 reads SNEGSKA (reference sequence). This CDR3 is built from 13 residues. As DNA, the CDR3 is TGCAGTGCGCCCACAGGGGTAGGAGAGACCCAGTACTTC. Its protein is CSAPTGVGETQYF.

This clonotype was observed a handful of times. This chain links TRBV29-1 with TRBJ1-1, with 7 bases lining up with TRBD1. The CDR3 has 13 amino acids. CDR1 and CDR2 from the germline V gene are SQVTM and ANQGSEA. With 3 bases clipped from V and 4 bases from J, the junction kept 5 bases outside the gene matches. The DNA for the CDR3 is TGCAGCGTTGAGACAGGGCAGGTCACTGAAGCTTTCTTT. Translation: CSVETGQVTEAFF.

This clonotype was found many times. The chain carries TRBV10-2 and TRBJ2-7; 10 bases fit TRBD2. There are 15 residues in the CDR3. Per germline, CDR1 WSHSY and CDR2 SAAADI. The junction had 7 bases not matched to a gene; V was cut back by 4 bases and J by 4 bases. The CDR3 here is CASSVASGRMYEQYF. In nucleotides, the CDR3 is TGCGCCAGCAGTGTGGCTAGCGGGAGAATGTACGAGCAGTACTTC.

The rearrangement links TRBV5-1 to TRBJ1-1; TRBD1 aligns across 11 bases. The CDR3 totals 16 residues. Germline assignment: CDR1 SGHRS and CDR2 YFSETQ. Trimming removed 5 bases from V and 4 bases from J; junction bases left unmatched: 10. The CDR3 loop is CASSYGQGALITEAFF. Here the CDR3 DNA reads TGCGCCAGCAGTTATGGACAGGGGGCGCTTATCACTGAAGCTTTCTTT.

This sequence joins TRBV2 and TRBJ1-6; D unresolved. The CDR3 runs 14 residues. Germline V lookup: CDR1 SNHLY, CDR2 FYNNEI. Trimming pared 4 bases from V and 7 bases from J, leaving 11 bases between. CDR3 DNA: TGTGCCAGCAGTGTGGAAGGGTCGAATTCACCCCTCCACTTT. Translating it yields CASSVEGSNSPLHF.

This clonotype was observed a handful of times. DNA for the CDR3: TGCAGTGCTAGAGAGGCTAGCGGGAGGGAGGTAGAGCAGTTCTTC. As protein: CSAREASGREVEQFF. The chain joins TRBV20-1 to TRBJ2-1, with TRBD2 matching 12 bases. The CDR3 runs 15 residues. Germline V gene data show CDR1 as DFQATT and CDR2 as SNEGSKA (reference sequence). V shed 0 bases and J 10 bases; nucleotides not matched to a gene: 7.

This clonotype was seen more than once but under ten times. The V gene is TRBV5-1, the J gene TRBJ2-7; weak D call: TRBD1 (5 bases). Germline-derived CDR1 and CDR2 are SGHRS and YFSETQ. V was shortened by 3 bases and J by 6 bases, with 19 bases between the two germline ends. CDR3 length: 15 residues. The CDR3 region is CASSSTVLFLCEQYV. The CDR3 nucleotides read TGCGCCAGCAGCTCGACAGTCCTTTTTCTTTGCGAGCAGTACGTC.